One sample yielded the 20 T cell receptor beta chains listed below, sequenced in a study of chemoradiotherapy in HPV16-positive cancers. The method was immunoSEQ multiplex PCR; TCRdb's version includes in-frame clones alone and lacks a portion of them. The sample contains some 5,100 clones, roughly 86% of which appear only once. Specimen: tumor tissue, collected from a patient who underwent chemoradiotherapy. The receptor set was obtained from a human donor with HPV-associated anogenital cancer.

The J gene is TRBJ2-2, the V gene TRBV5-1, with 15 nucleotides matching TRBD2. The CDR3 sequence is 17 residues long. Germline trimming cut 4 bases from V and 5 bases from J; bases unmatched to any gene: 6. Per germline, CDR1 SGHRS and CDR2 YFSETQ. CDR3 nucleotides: TGCGCCAGCAGCCGGACTAGCGGGGGGGCTGGGACCGGGGAGCTGTTTTTT. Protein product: CASSRTSGGAGTGELFF.

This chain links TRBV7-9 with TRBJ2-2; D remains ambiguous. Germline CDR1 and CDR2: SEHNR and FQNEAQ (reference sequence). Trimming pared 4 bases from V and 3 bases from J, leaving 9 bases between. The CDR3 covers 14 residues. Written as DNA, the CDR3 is TGTGCCAGCAGCTCCCGAGCCTACACCGGGGAGCTGTTTTTT. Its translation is CASSSRAYTGELFF.

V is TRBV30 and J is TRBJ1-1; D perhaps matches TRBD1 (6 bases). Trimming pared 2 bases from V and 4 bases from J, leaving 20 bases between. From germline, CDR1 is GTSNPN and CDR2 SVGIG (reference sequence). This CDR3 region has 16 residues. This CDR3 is CAWSKRVGGAVTEAFF. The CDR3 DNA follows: TGTGCCTGGAGTAAAAGGGTGGGGGGCGCAGTCACTGAAGCTTTCTTT.

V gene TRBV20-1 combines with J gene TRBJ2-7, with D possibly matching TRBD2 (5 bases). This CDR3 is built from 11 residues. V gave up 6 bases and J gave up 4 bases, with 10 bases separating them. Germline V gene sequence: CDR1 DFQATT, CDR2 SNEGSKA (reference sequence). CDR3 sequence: CSAMGGYEQYF. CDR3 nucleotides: TGCAGTGCCATGGGCGGGTACGAGCAGTACTTC.

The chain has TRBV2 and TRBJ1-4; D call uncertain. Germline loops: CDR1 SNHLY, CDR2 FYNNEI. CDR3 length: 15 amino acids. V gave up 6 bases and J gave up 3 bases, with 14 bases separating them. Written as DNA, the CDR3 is TGTGCCAGCAGGGCCCGGGGAATGCCTAATGAAAAACTGTTTTTT. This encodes CASRARGMPNEKLFF.

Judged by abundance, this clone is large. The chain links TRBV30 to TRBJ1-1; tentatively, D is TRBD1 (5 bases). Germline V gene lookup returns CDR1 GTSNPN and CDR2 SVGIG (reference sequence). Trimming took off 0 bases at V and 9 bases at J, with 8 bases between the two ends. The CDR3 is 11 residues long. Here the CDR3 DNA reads TGTGCCTGGAGTGTGGGGCTCCAAGCTTTCTTT. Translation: CAWSVGLQAFF.

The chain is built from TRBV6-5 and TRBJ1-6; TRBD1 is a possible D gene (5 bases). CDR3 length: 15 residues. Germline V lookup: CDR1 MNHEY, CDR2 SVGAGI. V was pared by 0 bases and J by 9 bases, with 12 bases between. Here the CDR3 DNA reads TGTGCCAGCAGTTACTCACTCAGGGCTGGTTCACCCCTCCACTTT. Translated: CASSYSLRAGSPLHF.

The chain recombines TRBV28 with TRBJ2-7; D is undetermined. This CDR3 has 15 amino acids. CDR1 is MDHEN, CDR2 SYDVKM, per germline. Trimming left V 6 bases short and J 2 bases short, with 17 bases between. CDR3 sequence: CASSPIGKVAYEQYF. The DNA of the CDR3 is TGTGCCAGCAGCCCCATTGGCAAGGTCGCCTACGAGCAGTACTTC.

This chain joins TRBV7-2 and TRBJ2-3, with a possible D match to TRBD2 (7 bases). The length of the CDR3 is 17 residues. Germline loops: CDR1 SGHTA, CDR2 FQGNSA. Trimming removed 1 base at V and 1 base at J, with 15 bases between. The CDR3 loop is CASSLEAGAPRTDTQYF. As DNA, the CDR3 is TGTGCCAGCAGCTTAGAGGCGGGGGCGCCTCGCACAGATACGCAGTATTTT.

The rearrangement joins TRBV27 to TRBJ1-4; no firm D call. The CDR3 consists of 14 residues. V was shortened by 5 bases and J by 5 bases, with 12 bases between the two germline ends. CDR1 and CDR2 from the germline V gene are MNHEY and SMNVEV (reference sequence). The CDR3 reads CASSRLGGNEKLFF. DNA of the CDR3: TGTGCCAGCAGTCGCTTGGGAGGGAATGAAAAACTGTTTTTT.

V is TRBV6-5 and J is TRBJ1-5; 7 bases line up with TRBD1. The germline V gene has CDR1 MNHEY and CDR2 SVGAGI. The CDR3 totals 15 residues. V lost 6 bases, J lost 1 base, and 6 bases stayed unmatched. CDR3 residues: CASRRQGGSNQPQHF. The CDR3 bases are TGTGCCAGCAGGAGACAGGGTGGGAGCAATCAGCCCCAGCATTTT.

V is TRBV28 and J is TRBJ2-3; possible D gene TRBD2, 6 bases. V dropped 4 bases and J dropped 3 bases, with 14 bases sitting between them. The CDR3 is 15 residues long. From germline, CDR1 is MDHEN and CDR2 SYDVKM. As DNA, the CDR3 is TGTGCCAGCAGTTCGGGACTTTCATCGACAGATACGCAGTATTTT. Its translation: CASSSGLSSTDTQYF.

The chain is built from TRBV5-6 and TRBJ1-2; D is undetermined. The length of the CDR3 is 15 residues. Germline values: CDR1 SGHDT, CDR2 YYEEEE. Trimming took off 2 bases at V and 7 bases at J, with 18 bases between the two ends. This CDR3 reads CASSLGRGTAGGYTF. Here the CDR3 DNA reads TGTGCCAGCAGCTTAGGGCGGGGAACAGCTGGTGGCTACACCTTC.

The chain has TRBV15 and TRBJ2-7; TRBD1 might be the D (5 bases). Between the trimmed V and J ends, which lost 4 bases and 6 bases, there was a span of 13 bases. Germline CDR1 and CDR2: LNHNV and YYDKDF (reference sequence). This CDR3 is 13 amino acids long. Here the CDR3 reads CATSTTGQGEQYF. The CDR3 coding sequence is TGTGCCACCAGCACCACAGGTCAAGGCGAGCAGTACTTC.

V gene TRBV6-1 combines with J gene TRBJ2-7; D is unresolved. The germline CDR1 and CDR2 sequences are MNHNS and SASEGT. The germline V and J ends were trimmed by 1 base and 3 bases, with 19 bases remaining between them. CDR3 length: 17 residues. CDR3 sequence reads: CASSEVSLSTGVYEQYF. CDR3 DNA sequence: TGTGCCAGCAGTGAAGTGTCGTTGTCGACGGGTGTCTACGAGCAGTACTTC.

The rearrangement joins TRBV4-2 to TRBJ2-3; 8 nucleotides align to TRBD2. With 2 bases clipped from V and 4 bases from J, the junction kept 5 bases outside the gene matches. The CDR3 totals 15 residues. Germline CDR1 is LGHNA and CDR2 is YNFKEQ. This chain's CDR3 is CASSQSRGGADTQYF. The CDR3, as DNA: TGTGCCAGCAGCCAATCACGGGGGGGCGCAGATACGCAGTATTTT.

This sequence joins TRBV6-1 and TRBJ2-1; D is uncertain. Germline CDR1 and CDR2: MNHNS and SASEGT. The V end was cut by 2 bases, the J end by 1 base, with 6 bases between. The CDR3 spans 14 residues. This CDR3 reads CASSEYGSYNEQFF. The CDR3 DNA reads TGTGCCAGCAGTGAATACGGATCCTACAATGAGCAGTTCTTC.

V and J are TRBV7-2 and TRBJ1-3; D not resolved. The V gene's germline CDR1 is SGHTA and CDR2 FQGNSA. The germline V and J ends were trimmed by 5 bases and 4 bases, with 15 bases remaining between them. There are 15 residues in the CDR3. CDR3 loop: CASSRLGGMGNTIYF. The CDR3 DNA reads TGTGCCAGCAGCCGTCTCGGAGGGATGGGAAACACCATATATTTT. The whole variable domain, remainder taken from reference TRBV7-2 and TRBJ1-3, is GAGVSQSPSNKVTEKGKDVELRCDPISGHTALYWYRQSLGQGLEFLIYFQGNSAPDKSGLPSDRFSAERTGGSVSTLTIQRTQQEDSAVYLCASSRLGGMGNTIYFGEGSWLTVV.

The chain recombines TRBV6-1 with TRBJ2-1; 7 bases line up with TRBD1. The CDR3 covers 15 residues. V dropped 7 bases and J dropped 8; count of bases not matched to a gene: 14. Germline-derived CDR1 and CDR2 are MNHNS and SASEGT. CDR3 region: CASILTGTAFYEQFF. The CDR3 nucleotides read TGTGCCAGCATACTTACCGGGACAGCCTTTTATGAGCAGTTCTTC.

In DNA, the CDR3 is TGTGCCAGCAGTTACTTTGGGACAGGCCTCTATGGCTACACCTTC. Its translation is CASSYFGTGLYGYTF. V is TRBV6-5 and J is TRBJ1-2; TRBD1 matches 8 bases. The V gene's germline CDR1 is MNHEY and CDR2 SVGAGI. The CDR3 contains 15 residues. V gave up 1 base and J gave up 4 bases; unmatched junction bases: 5.